This TCR beta chain originates from a study of T cell responses to AZD1222 COVID-19 vaccine. Study-level points and caveats: Only 6 or 7 AZD1222 recipients tested seropositive at baseline.

Only in-frame clones appear in the TCRdb table, and some are missing; sequencing was by immunoSEQ multiplex PCR. The table shows roughly 110,000 clones, with 80% to 90% occurring only once. With respect to this clone: Antigen unknown.

The specimen comprised peripheral blood, sampled on day 0 of AZD1222 vaccination. This clonotype was obtained from an adult in good health.

The CDR3, as DNA: TGTGCCAGCACCAGGGCTGGGGCCAACGTCCTGACTTTC. Translation gives CASTRAGANVLTF. This chain links TRBV27 with TRBJ2-6; TRBD1 is a possible D gene (5 bases). The V end was cut by 7 bases, the J end by 2 bases, with 6 bases between. The V gene's germline CDR1 is MNHEY and CDR2 SMNVEV (reference sequence). CDR3 length: 13 amino acids.